A selection of T cell receptor beta chains follows, all from one sample in a study of shared clonotypes between healthy human individuals. The data were produced by immunoSEQ multiplex PCR, yet TCRdb's version contains in-frame clones alone and is incomplete. The sample has 190,000 or so clones; about 66% are singletons. The sample was memory CD4+ T cells sorted from blood. The receptors stem from a young man in good health. CDR3s include the opening cysteine and the closing phenylalanine or tryptophan. A D gene is named only where the DNA matches it firmly.

V	D	CDR3
TRBV18	.	CASSQYRDQPQHF
TRBV2	.	CATFRDQNYEQYF
TRBV11-2	.	CASSLDGVIYRDTQYF
TRBV29-1	.	CSVGTGEAFF
TRBV5-6	TRBD2	CASSFPGGRVTYEQYF
TRBV19	.	CASTEGGRKTEAFF
TRBV25-1	.	CASSSTEEGDTQYF
TRBV7-9	.	CASSFGGAQYIQYF
TRBV6-1	.	CASTTGATNEKLFF
TRBV7-2	.	CASSPGIGGTDTQYF
TRBV6-6	.	CASSYSTSLMEQYF
TRBV7-8	.	CASSLGGAQNTEAFF
TRBV10-3	TRBD2	CAIDTSGVGNEQFF
TRBV7-9	.	CASSLGGFGYTF
TRBV27	.	CASSYRQRHGELFF
TRBV10-3	TRBD2	CAISRGLAGYNEQFF
TRBV7-9	.	CASSFNYEQYF
TRBV28	.	CASSLGNYGYTF
TRBV9	.	CASSVAPISYEQYF
TRBV4-1	.	CASSPRDLSYEQYF
TRBV7-9	.	CASSETDTQYF
TRBV23-1	TRBD1	CASKPRQGLSTNEKLFF
TRBV2	TRBD1	CASSRRTGGPNEQFF
TRBV6-1	.	CASSEARYEKLFF
TRBV9	.	CASSTQPNTGELFF
TRBV1	.	CTSSQGGRAGETQYF
TRBV30	TRBD1	CAWSTARTGILFF
TRBV5-4	.	CASRGEGAKNIQYF
TRBV10-3	.	CAISESGVSQPQHF
TRBV18	TRBD1	CASSSGQGGLLNTEAFF
TRBV6-1	.	CASKNRGSGRNEQFF
TRBV25-1	.	CASSEPAASGVLTF
TRBV9	.	CASSEGSHTEAFF
TRBV7-6	.	CASSLGVSGYQETQYF
TRBV18	TRBD1	CASSPPGQGDYNQPQHF
TRBV7-9	.	CASRPPRGPPRVGYEQYF
TRBV7-3	TRBD2	CASSLGTMNEQFF
TRBV2	.	CASSSGNTIYF
TRBV7-2	TRBD2	CASSVPGLAGVETQYF
TRBV2	.	CASSYLQVHGYTF
TRBV5-1	.	CASSTSGTFQETQYF
TRBV5-1	TRBD2	CASSPGGLAGGPYNEQFF
TRBV7-2	TRBD1	CASSAGQGSPNEKLFF
TRBV11-2	TRBD2	CASSPVAGVTYEQYF
TRBV10-2	TRBD1	CASSTGGIYEQYF
TRBV5-1	.	CASSPGSQETQYF
TRBV18	TRBD1	CASRLTGDEQFF
TRBV2	.	CATIRDTNYGYTF
TRBV14	TRBD1	CASSQGTASSYEQYF
TRBV28	.	CASSSPDTQYF
TRBV27	.	CASSLRRPGRGQETQYF
TRBV30	.	CAWSAGLLSYEQYF
TRBV13	.	CASSFADTQYF